The rows below give T cell receptor beta chains drawn from one sample of a study of response to subunit inactivated influenza vaccine. TCRdb called the RT-PCR reads again in MiXCR, with one record for every CDR3 protein. The sample holds a few hundred thousand distinct CDR3 sequences, approximately 7.3% seen once. The specimen comprised PBMCs from blood, sampled less than 30 months after vaccination. These receptors all come from a man between 50 and 75 years old who received an inactivated influenza vaccine. Each CDR3 is given with its conserved first and last residue. D genes are given only for firm matches. Clone size is stated in some rows and not others, as once, few, many or a class when expanded.

j_gene,v_gene,d_gene,abundance,CDR3nt,CDR3aa
TRBJ1-5,TRBV20-1,TRBD1,-,TGCAGTGCTGGGGACAGGGGAAGCCAGCCCCAGCATTTT,CSAGDRGSQPQHF
TRBJ2-7,TRBV10-2,TRBD1,many,TGCGCCAGCAGTGTCTCCCGGGACAGACTTGTGCACGAGCAGTACTTC,CASSVSRDRLVHEQYF
TRBJ2-3,TRBV28,TRBD1,few,TGTGCCAGCAGCCAGAGACAGGGGGCTACAGATACGCAGTATTTT,CASSQRQGATDTQYF
TRBJ1-1,TRBV10-3,TRBD1,-,TGTGCCATCAGTGACCCGGGACAGCCGAGCACTGAAGCTTTCTTT,CAISDPGQPSTEAFF
TRBJ2-1,TRBV10-2,-,-,TGCGCCAGCAGCCTTAGGGGGGGGCCGTATGAGCAGTTCTTC,CASSLRGGPYEQFF
TRBJ1-5,TRBV6-4,TRBD1,many,TGTGCCAGCAGTGACTCGGAGGGGGCCAATCAGCCCCAGCATTTT,CASSDSEGANQPQHF
TRBJ2-2,TRBV12-3/TRBV12-4,-,-,TGTGCCAGCAGCAACCTAGCTAACACCGGGGAGCTGTTTTTT,CASSNLANTGELFF
TRBJ1-6,TRBV10-3,-,few,TGTGCCATCAGGACACAGGGATCGGATAACTCACCCCTCCACTTT,CAIRTQGSDNSPLHF
TRBJ2-7,TRBV11-2,TRBD2,many,TGTGCCAGCAGCTTGACCGGGACTATATACGAGCAGTACTTC,CASSLTGTIYEQYF
TRBJ2-4,TRBV28,TRBD2,-,TGTGCCAGCTGTTTAGTTGCTAGCGGCAAAAACATTCAGTACTTC,CASCLVASGKNIQYF
TRBJ2-2,TRBV30,-,-,TGTGCCTGGGGCAGGGACCGCCGCGAGCTGTTTTTT,CAWGRDRRELFF
TRBJ2-6,TRBV12-3/TRBV12-4,-,few,TGTGCCAGCAGTTTACCCCAGGGAGCCTCTGGGGCCAACGTCCTGACTTTC,CASSLPQGASGANVLTF
TRBJ2-5,TRBV5-1,TRBD1,many,TGCGCCAGCAGCTCCGGGACAGGGGTAGAGACCCAGTACTTC,CASSSGTGVETQYF
TRBJ1-4,TRBV5-1,-,once,TGCGCCAGCAGCTTCCAACAGGGAACTAATGAAAAACTGTTTTTT,CASSFQQGTNEKLFF
TRBJ2-7,TRBV5-1,-,many,TGCGCCAGCAGCTTGCTTGTGTCGGGAAGGAGGGAGCAGTACTTC,CASSLLVSGRREQYF
TRBJ2-2,TRBV7-3,-,few,TGTGCCAGCAGCAAGACGGACACCGGGGAGCTGTTTTTT,CASSKTDTGELFF
TRBJ1-5,TRBV4-3,-,many,TGCGCCAGCAGCCGAGGACGGGATCAGCCCCAGCATTTT,CASSRGRDQPQHF
TRBJ2-7,TRBV12-3/TRBV12-4,-,-,TGTGCCAGCAGTTTATGGGGTTCTACCTACGAGCAGTACTTC,CASSLWGSTYEQYF
TRBJ1-6,TRBV2,-,many,TGTGCCAGCAGTGAACGAGAGGGTCGCCTTTCACCCCTCCACTTT,CASSEREGRLSPLHF
TRBJ1-4,TRBV28,TRBD1,few,TGTGCCAGCAGCCCTCCCCGACAGGGTACTAATGAAAAACTGTTTTTT,CASSPPRQGTNEKLFF
TRBJ2-7,TRBV5-1,TRBD2,many,TGCGCCAGCAGCAAATCTAGCGGGATTTCAGGCGAGCAGTACTTC,CASSKSSGISGEQYF
TRBJ1-1,TRBV6-1,TRBD1,few,TGTGCCAGCAATCCAGTTTGGGGACAGGGGTCCCAGGGCACTGAAGCTTTCTTT,CASNPVWGQGSQGTEAFF
TRBJ2-5,TRBV20-1,TRBD2,many,TGCAGTGCTAAACCTCTAGCGGGAGTAGGAGAGACCCAGTACTTC,CSAKPLAGVGETQYF